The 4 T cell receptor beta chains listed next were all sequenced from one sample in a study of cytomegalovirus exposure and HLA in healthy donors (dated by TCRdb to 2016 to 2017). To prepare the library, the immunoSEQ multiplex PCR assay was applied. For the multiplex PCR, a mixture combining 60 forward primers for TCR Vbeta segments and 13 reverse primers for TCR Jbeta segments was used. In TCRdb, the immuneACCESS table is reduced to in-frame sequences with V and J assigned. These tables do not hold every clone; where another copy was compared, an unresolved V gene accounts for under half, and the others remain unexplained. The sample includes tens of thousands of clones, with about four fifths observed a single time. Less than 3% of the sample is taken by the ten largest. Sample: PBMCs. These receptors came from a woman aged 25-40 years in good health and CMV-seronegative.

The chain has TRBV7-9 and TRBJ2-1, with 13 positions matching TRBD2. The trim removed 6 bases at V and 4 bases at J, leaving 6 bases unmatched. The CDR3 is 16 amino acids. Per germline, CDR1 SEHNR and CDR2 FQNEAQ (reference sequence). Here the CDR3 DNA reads TGTGCCAGCAGTAGACTAGCGGGGGGCCAATACAATGAGCAGTTCTTC. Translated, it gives CASSRLAGGQYNEQFF.

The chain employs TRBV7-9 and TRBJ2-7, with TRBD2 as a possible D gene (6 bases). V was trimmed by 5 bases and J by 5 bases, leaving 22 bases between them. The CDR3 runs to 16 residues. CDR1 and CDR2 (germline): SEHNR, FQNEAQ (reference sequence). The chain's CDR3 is CASSEFAGTPVHEQYF. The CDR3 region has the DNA TGTGCCAGCAGCGAATTTGCGGGGACGCCGGTCCACGAGCAGTACTTC.

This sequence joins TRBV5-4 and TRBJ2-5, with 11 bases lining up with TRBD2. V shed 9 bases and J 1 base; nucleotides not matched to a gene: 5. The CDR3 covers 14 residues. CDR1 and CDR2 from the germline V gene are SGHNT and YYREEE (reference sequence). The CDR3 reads CATLLAGVQETQYF. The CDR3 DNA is TGTGCCACATTACTAGCGGGGGTCCAAGAGACCCAGTACTTC. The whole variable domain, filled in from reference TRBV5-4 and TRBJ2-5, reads ETGVTQSPTHLIKTRGQQVTLRCSSQSGHNTVSWYQQALGQGPQFIFQYYREEENGRGNFPPRFSGLQFPNYSSELNVNALELDDSALYLCATLLAGVQETQYFGPGTRLLVL.

CDR3 loop: CASSFAGTTNEKLFF. CDR3 bases: TGTGCCAGCAGTTTTGCAGGGACAACTAATGAAAAACTGTTTTTT. This sequence joins TRBV28 and TRBJ1-4; D is possibly TRBD1 (5 bases). Germline CDR1 MDHEN, CDR2 SYDVKM. The length of the CDR3 is 15 residues. Trimming cost V 3 bases and J 0 bases, with 8 bases left between them.